Each of the 30 T cell receptor beta chains below was sequenced from the same sample in a study of B cell selection in AIRE deficiency. Assay: immunoSEQ multiplex PCR; the TCRdb copy retains only in-frame clones and omits some. The repertoire has approximately 21,000 clones, about 94% of them found once; the top ten carry just under 2%. Regulatory T cells were sorted as CD4+CD25hiCD127low/negative cells. The source material was Tregs sorted from PBMCs. Receptor source: a human donor with AIRE deficiency.

V and J are TRBV28 and TRBJ2-7; 8 nucleotides align to TRBD1. The CDR3 runs 16 residues. Trimming cost V 5 bases and J 7 bases; bases outside gene matches: 16. CDR1 is MDHEN, CDR2 SYDVKM, per germline. The CDR3, as DNA: TGTGCCAGCAGTGATCTTGGCAGGGGGCTATCGGGGGAGCAGTACTTC. Its protein product is CASSDLGRGLSGEQYF.

This clone was seen just once. The V call is TRBV4-1, the J call TRBJ1-1, with a possible D match to TRBD1 (6 bases). Germline CDR1 MGHRA, CDR2 YSYEKL. The CDR3 contains 12 residues. V was trimmed by 4 bases and J by 10 bases, leaving 13 bases between them. The CDR3 protein is CASSPDQGTAFF. For the CDR3, the DNA is TGCGCCAGCAGCCCTGACCAGGGGACAGCTTTCTTT.

The V gene is TRBV5-6, the J gene TRBJ2-7; D may be TRBD2 (6 bases). CDR3 length equals 14 residues. The V end was cut by 0 bases, the J end by 6 bases, with 13 bases between. Germline loops: CDR1 SGHDT, CDR2 YYEEEE. The CDR3 spells CASSLARLGREQYF. CDR3 sequence (DNA): TGTGCCAGCAGCTTGGCGAGACTAGGTCGCGAGCAGTACTTC.

V is TRBV6-6 and J is TRBJ1-5, with D unresolved. Trimming took 6 bases from V and 3 from J, leaving 15 bases between them. Germline-derived CDR1 and CDR2 are MNHNY and SVGAGI (reference sequence). This CDR3 region has 15 residues. The CDR3 DNA is TGTGCCAGCAGCCCCGGTCCTTCACTCAATCAGCCCCAGCATTTT. This translates into CASSPGPSLNQPQHF.

V usage is TRBV4-3 and J usage is TRBJ1-2, with D maybe TRBD1 (5 bases). The V gene lost 0 bases and the J gene lost 8 bases, with 16 bases spanning the gap. CDR3 size: 15 residues. Germline lookup yields CDR1 LGHNA and CDR2 YSLEER. As DNA, the CDR3 is TGCGCCAGCAGCCAAGATTCGTGGGTAGGGGACGGCTACACCTTC. Translating gives CASSQDSWVGDGYTF.

The chain's CDR3 is CASSLFLAASSGANVLTF. For the CDR3, the DNA is TGTGCCAGCAGTTTATTTCTAGCGGCTAGCTCTGGGGCCAACGTCCTGACTTTC. This chain joins TRBV28 and TRBJ2-6, with 7 bases identical to TRBD2. The germline gives CDR1 MDHEN, CDR2 SYDVKM. This CDR3 is built from 18 residues. With 1 base clipped from V and 0 bases from J, the junction kept 6 bases outside the gene matches. The whole variable domain, filled in from reference TRBV28 and TRBJ2-6, reads DVKVTQSSRYLVKRTGEKVFLECVQDMDHENMFWYRQDPGLGLRLIYFSYDVKMKEKGDIPEGYSVSREKKERFSLILESASTNQTSMYLCASSLFLAASSGANVLTFGAGSRLTVL.

The chain has TRBV10-3 and TRBJ2-7; 7 bases align to TRBD1. The CDR3 sequence is 12 residues long. With V trimmed by 10 bases and J by 2 bases, 5 bases remained unmatched. CDR1 and CDR2 (germline): ENHRY, SYGVKD. CDR3 DNA: TGTGCCACAGGGGGTAGCCCCTACGAGCAGTACTTC. This codes for CATGGSPYEQYF.

This clone was observed a single time. This rearrangement joins TRBV10-1 to TRBJ2-7; D is ambiguous. Germline assignment: CDR1 WNHNN and CDR2 SYGVQD (reference sequence). V dropped 0 bases and J dropped 2 bases, with 20 bases sitting between them. This CDR3 contains 18 residues. This CDR3 reads CASSESSSGIHTPYEQYF. CDR3 in DNA: TGCGCCAGCAGTGAGTCGAGTTCTGGCATTCATACCCCCTACGAGCAGTACTTC.

The rearrangement uses TRBV6-1 and TRBJ1-2; tentative D call: TRBD1 (5 bases). Germline CDR1 is MNHNS and CDR2 is SASEGT. V was shortened by 8 bases and J by 7 bases, with 17 bases between the two germline ends. The length of the CDR3 is 13 residues. The CDR3 sequence: CASELFGAVGYTF. The CDR3 DNA sequence: TGTGCCAGCGAACTCTTCGGGGCAGTTGGCTACACCTTC.

The J gene is TRBJ2-7, the V gene TRBV15, with D maybe TRBD2 (6 bases). Germline-derived CDR1 and CDR2 are LNHNV and YYDKDF (reference sequence). Deletions cut 1 base from V and 6 bases from J, with 10 bases between. The CDR3 runs to 13 residues. Here the CDR3 DNA reads TGTGCCACCAGCAGAGCTCCCGGGGGCGAGCAGTACTTC. Amino acids: CATSRAPGGEQYF.

The V gene is TRBV10-1, the J gene TRBJ2-2; no reliable D call. CDR3 length: 14 residues. Per germline, CDR1 WNHNN and CDR2 SYGVQD (reference sequence). The V end was cut by 0 bases, the J end by 5 bases, with 7 bases between. This CDR3 reads CASSESSLTGELFF. Here the CDR3 DNA reads TGCGCCAGCAGTGAGTCGAGCCTGACCGGGGAGCTGTTTTTT.

The chain recombines TRBV11-2 with TRBJ1-6, with D possibly matching TRBD1 (5 bases). Germline V gene sequence: CDR1 SGHAT, CDR2 FQNNGV. Trimming removed 4 bases at V and 7 bases at J, with 14 bases between. The CDR3 has 15 amino acids. This CDR3 is CASSYSGTENSPLHF. CDR3 DNA: TGTGCCAGCAGCTATTCCGGGACGGAGAATTCACCCCTCCACTTT.

The genes are TRBV30 and TRBJ2-7, with TRBD2 matching over 10 bases. The CDR3 sequence is 13 residues long. Trimming removed 3 bases from V and 2 bases from J; junction bases left unmatched: 1. Looked up from germline, CDR1 is GTSNPN and CDR2 is SVGIG (reference sequence). The CDR3 protein is CAWRAGGAYEQYF. The CDR3 DNA is TGTGCCTGGAGAGCGGGAGGGGCCTACGAGCAGTACTTC.

This chain links TRBV7-3 with TRBJ2-7; 7 nucleotides match TRBD2. The CDR3 length is 15 residues. The germline V gene has CDR1 SGHTA and CDR2 FQGTGA. V dropped 2 bases and J dropped 0; count of bases not matched to a gene: 4. This chain's CDR3 is CASSLERDSSYEQYF. In DNA form, the CDR3 reads TGTGCCAGCAGCTTAGAGCGGGATAGCTCCTACGAGCAGTACTTC.

There are a few counts of this clone. This sequence joins TRBV6-5 and TRBJ1-5, with TRBD1 as a possible D gene (6 bases). CDR1 MNHEY and CDR2 SVGAGI come from the germline V gene. V was shortened by 8 bases and J by 9 bases, with 14 bases between the two germline ends. CDR3 length: 12 amino acids. The CDR3 region is CASGGAWGPQHF. CDR3 coding DNA: TGTGCCAGCGGGGGGGCTTGGGGGCCCCAGCATTTT.

The count of this clone is one. The V and J genes are TRBV28 and TRBJ2-5; the match to TRBD2 covers 10 bases. The CDR3 runs to 15 residues. The V gene's germline CDR1 is MDHEN and CDR2 SYDVKM. V was pared by 5 bases and J by 6 bases, with 9 bases of the junction left unmatched. CDR3 loop: CASSGSGRAEKTQYF. The CDR3 DNA sequence: TGTGCCAGCAGTGGAAGCGGGAGGGCCGAAAAGACCCAGTACTTC. The variable domain in full, with the rest retrieved from reference TRBV28 and TRBJ2-5, is DVKVTQSSRYLVKRTGEKVFLECVQDMDHENMFWYRQDPGLGLRLIYFSYDVKMKEKGDIPEGYSVSREKKERFSLILESASTNQTSMYLCASSGSGRAEKTQYFGPGTRLLVL.

V is TRBV5-5 and J is TRBJ2-7; D unclear. V was trimmed by 1 base and J by 1 base, leaving 12 bases between them. CDR1 is SGHKS and CDR2 is YYEKEE in the germline V gene (reference sequence). The CDR3 is 15 residues long. The CDR3 nucleotides are TGTGCCAGCAGCTTGTTTGGTCGGGTTTCCTACGAGCAGTACTTC. Its protein is CASSLFGRVSYEQYF. The entire variable domain, with the rest obtained from reference TRBV5-5 and TRBJ2-7, is as follows: DAGVTQSPTHLIKTRGQQVTLRCSPISGHKSVSWYQQVLGQGPQFIFQYYEKEERGRGNFPDRFSARQFPNYSSELNVNALLLGDSALYLCASSLFGRVSYEQYFGPGTRLTVT.

This clone appeared once. The chain carries TRBV7-9 and TRBJ1-2, with 8 bases matching TRBD1. The germline V gene encodes CDR1 SEHNR and CDR2 FQNEAQ (reference sequence). V trimming: 1 base; J trimming: 4 bases; junction bases outside the gene matches: 11. The CDR3 consists of 17 residues. CDR3 coding DNA: TGTGCCAGCAGCTTAGGGGTGCGGACAGGGACCCGCTATGGCTACACCTTC. It is translated as CASSLGVRTGTRYGYTF.

The chain combines TRBV7-9 with TRBJ2-2; weak D call: TRBD1 (6 bases). This CDR3 is built from 14 residues. The V gene's germline CDR1 is SEHNR and CDR2 FQNEAQ (reference sequence). Trimming left V 10 bases short and J 4 bases short, with 16 bases between. The chain's CDR3 is CATRKGGFTGELFF. CDR3 nucleotide sequence: TGTGCCACCCGAAAAGGGGGTTTCACCGGGGAGCTGTTTTTT. Combining the CDR3 with reference TRBV7-9 and TRBJ2-2 gives the whole variable domain DTGVSQNPRHKITKRGQNVTFRCDPISEHNRLYWYRQTLGQGPEFLTYFQNEAQLEKSRLLSDRFSAERPKGSFSTLEIQRTEQGDSAMYLCATRKGGFTGELFFGEGSRLTVL.

V is TRBV11-2 and J is TRBJ2-3, with a weak D call TRBD2 (5 bases). The CDR3 runs 13 residues. With 0 bases removed from V and 6 bases from J, the gap between germline ends came to 7 bases. The V gene's germline CDR1 is SGHAT and CDR2 FQNNGV. CDR3 protein: CASSLEAADTQYF. The DNA of the CDR3 is TGTGCCAGCAGCTTAGAAGCGGCGGATACGCAGTATTTT.

This chain links TRBV5-5 with TRBJ2-4, with D uncertain. This CDR3 region has 13 residues. CDR1 is SGHKS and CDR2 is YYEKEE in the germline V gene (reference sequence). The germline V and J ends were trimmed by 4 bases and 9 bases, with 14 bases remaining between them. The CDR3 DNA reads as TGTGCCAGCAGCCCCATTACATTCGGCATTCAGTACTTC. Its protein product is CASSPITFGIQYF.

This clone has a handful of counts. The V call is TRBV9, the J call TRBJ2-7, with TRBD2 as a possible D gene (5 bases). This CDR3 region has 14 residues. Germline V lookup: CDR1 SGDLS, CDR2 YYNGEE. Deletions cut 2 bases from V and 2 bases from J, with 11 bases between. CDR3 amino acids: CASSVGDLPYEQYF. DNA of the CDR3: TGTGCCAGCAGCGTGGGAGATTTACCCTACGAGCAGTACTTC.

The V call is TRBV7-2, the J call TRBJ2-7; no definite D call. V was shortened by 5 bases and J by 2 bases, with 7 bases between the two germline ends. CDR3 length: 12 amino acids. Germline CDR1 is SGHTA and CDR2 is FQGNSA. The CDR3 DNA reads as TGTGCCAGCAGCCCAACCCCCTACGAGCAGTACTTC. Amino acid sequence: CASSPTPYEQYF.

J is TRBJ2-5 and V is TRBV7-9, with D tentatively TRBD2 (5 bases). The CDR3 is 15 residues long. Germline V CDR1 and CDR2: SEHNR, FQNEAQ (reference sequence). Deletions cut 1 base from V and 3 bases from J, with 12 bases between. The DNA for the CDR3 is TGTGCCAGCAGCTTAGTGCGATTGGAGGAAGAGACCCAGTACTTC. Residues: CASSLVRLEEETQYF.

V usage is TRBV10-2 and J usage is TRBJ2-1; TRBD2 matches at 10 bases. CDR1 is WSHSY and CDR2 is SAAADI in the germline V gene. The CDR3 is 16 residues long. The V segment lost 4 bases and the J segment 8 bases; nucleotides outside the gene matches: 11. The CDR3 is CASSGVSGRGFHEQFF. CDR3 DNA sequence: TGCGCCAGCAGTGGGGTGAGCGGGAGGGGGTTCCATGAGCAGTTCTTC.

J is TRBJ1-2 and V is TRBV28; D is ambiguous. V was cut by 5 bases and J by 2 bases, with 3 bases left in between. Germline loops: CDR1 MDHEN, CDR2 SYDVKM. This CDR3 is 11 amino acids long. This CDR3 reads CASSINYGYTF. DNA of the CDR3: TGTGCCAGCAGTATAAACTATGGCTACACCTTC.

The rearrangement joins TRBV7-9 to TRBJ2-4; unclear D gene. The germline V gene encodes CDR1 SEHNR and CDR2 FQNEAQ (reference sequence). This CDR3 has 13 residues. Trimming stripped 3 bases from V and 0 bases from J, with 3 bases between. The CDR3 protein is CASSFSAKNIQYF. The CDR3, as DNA: TGTGCCAGCAGCTTTTCAGCCAAAAACATTCAGTACTTC.

This chain links TRBV5-6 with TRBJ2-7; a weak D match, TRBD2 (6 bases). The V and J ends lost 4 bases and 0 bases respectively, with 11 bases between them. The CDR3 loop spans 14 amino acids. Germline-derived CDR1 and CDR2 are SGHDT and YYEEEE. The CDR3 DNA reads as TGTGCCAGCAGCGGCGGGACGGCCTCCTACGAGCAGTACTTC. The encoded protein is CASSGGTASYEQYF.

The chain uses TRBV4-3 and TRBJ2-1; 8 bases are shared with TRBD2. Germline V CDR1 and CDR2: LGHNA, YSLEER. The trim removed 0 bases at V and 10 bases at J, leaving 17 bases unmatched. This CDR3 comprises 18 residues. The CDR3 spells CASSQDPGGGLLSREQFF. The DNA of the CDR3 is TGCGCCAGCAGCCAAGATCCCGGGGGGGGTCTCCTTTCCAGGGAGCAGTTCTTC.

The J gene is TRBJ2-5, the V gene TRBV5-1; 8 nucleotides line up with TRBD1. The CDR3 is made up of 14 amino acids. Germline lookup yields CDR1 SGHRS and CDR2 YFSETQ. J lost 5 bases, V lost 4 bases, and 7 bases had no gene match. DNA for the CDR3: TGCGCCAGCAGCCCCCAGGGGGCTGGGGAGACCCAGTACTTC. Translated, it gives CASSPQGAGETQYF.